Presented here are 14 T cell receptor beta chains from one specimen sequenced in a study of blood T cell repertoires in COVID-19. Generated by immunoSEQ multiplex PCR, the TCRdb table keeps only in-frame clones and is missing some. The sample consists of 300,000 to 450,000 clones, 75% to 90% of them appearing once. Sample: PBMCs or T cells enriched from blood (not recorded which). The receptors stem from a man between 18 and 29 years old who had recovered from COVID-19.

This clone has a single count. The rearrangement joins TRBV7-3 to TRBJ1-1; 8 nucleotides align to TRBD1. Germline CDR1 and CDR2: SGHTA and FQGTGA. This CDR3 has 13 amino acids. V lost 5 bases and J lost 7; bases outside the gene matches: 6. The CDR3 sequence is CASSPSTGDEAFF. The CDR3 nucleotides read TGTGCCAGCAGCCCCTCGACAGGGGATGAAGCTTTCTTT.

The chain employs TRBV2 and TRBJ1-5; tentatively, D is TRBD1 (5 bases). Trimming cost V 6 bases and J 0 bases, with 12 bases left between them. This CDR3 comprises 15 residues. Looked up from germline, CDR1 is SNHLY and CDR2 is FYNNEI. CDR3 residues: CASSADSYSNQPQHF. CDR3 DNA: TGTGCCAGCAGCGCTGACAGCTATAGCAATCAGCCCCAGCATTTT.

The chain uses TRBV3-1 (or the pseudogene TRBV3-2) and TRBJ1-1; D gene uncertain. The germline V gene encodes CDR1 LGHDT and CDR2 YNNKEL (reference sequence). The CDR3 consists of 14 residues. V was pared by 1 base and J by 8 bases, with 14 bases between. DNA of the CDR3: TGTGCCAGCAGCCAAGCCGGGAAATATGGCGAAGCTTTCTTT. Protein product: CASSQAGKYGEAFF.

This clone was seen once. V usage is TRBV28 and J usage is TRBJ2-7; weak D call: TRBD2 (5 bases). Trimming left V 7 bases short and J 3 bases short, with 13 bases between. This CDR3 is 13 amino acids long. Germline V CDR1 and CDR2: MDHEN, SYDVKM. The CDR3, as DNA: TGTGCCAGCACCGGAAGAGGGTACTACGAGCAGTACTTC. Protein: CASTGRGYYEQYF.

The genes are TRBV6-5 and TRBJ2-2; the match to TRBD2 covers 11 bases. The CDR3 totals 14 residues. In germline, CDR1 is MNHEY, CDR2 SVGAGI. After removal of 6 bases from V and 3 bases from J, the junction contained 0 bases not matched to a gene. The CDR3 coding sequence is TGTGCCAGCAGGGGACTAGCGGACACCGGGGAGCTGTTTTTT. Residues: CASRGLADTGELFF.

The chain uses TRBV11-2 and TRBJ2-3; 11 bases align to TRBD2. Germline V gene sequence: CDR1 SGHAT, CDR2 FQNNGV. This CDR3 has 16 amino acids. V shed 2 bases and J 0 bases; nucleotides not matched to a gene: 1. The CDR3 loop reads CASSLRLAGSTDTQYF. CDR3 in DNA: TGTGCCAGCAGCTTACGACTAGCGGGGAGCACAGATACGCAGTATTTT.

The chain combines TRBV3-1 (or the pseudogene TRBV3-2) with TRBJ2-7; D ambiguous. The V gene's germline CDR1 is LGHDT and CDR2 YNNKEL (reference sequence). The length of the CDR3 is 15 residues. V dropped 4 bases and J dropped 2 bases, with 15 bases sitting between them. DNA for the CDR3: TGTGCCAGCAGCCTACTTTCTGGCAGGACCTACGAGCAGTACTTC. It is translated as CASSLLSGRTYEQYF.

The chain joins TRBV6-5 to TRBJ2-2; D is unresolved. This CDR3 has 13 amino acids. Germline loops: CDR1 MNHEY, CDR2 SVGAGI. V gave up 5 bases and J gave up 4 bases, with 8 bases separating them. CDR3 loop: CASSPRSTGELFF. The CDR3 DNA sequence: TGTGCCAGCAGTCCCCGGAGCACCGGGGAGCTGTTTTTT.

The chain links TRBV4-3 to TRBJ2-7, with 12 positions matching TRBD2. CDR3 length equals 15 residues. V lost 3 bases, J lost 3 bases, and 3 bases stayed unmatched. Per germline, CDR1 LGHNA and CDR2 YSLEER. Written as DNA, the CDR3 is TGCGCCAGCAGCCACGGACTAGCGGGAAGCTACGAGCAGTACTTC. Protein sequence: CASSHGLAGSYEQYF.

The chain couples TRBV3-1 (or the pseudogene TRBV3-2) to TRBJ2-7, with 8 positions matching TRBD1. CDR1 and CDR2 from the germline V gene are LGHDT and YNNKEL (reference sequence). The CDR3 runs 22 residues. Trimming removed 4 bases from V and 3 bases from J; junction bases left unmatched: 29. The CDR3 DNA is TGTGCCAGCAGCCCCTGGGGACAGGAAGGTTCTGGGGCACCCAAGACGTTCTACGAGCAGTACTTC. Residues: CASSPWGQEGSGAPKTFYEQYF.

The gene calls are TRBV29-1 and TRBJ2-7, with a possible D match to TRBD1 (6 bases). CDR3 size: 13 residues. V lost 2 bases to trimming and J lost 4 bases, with 12 bases between them. The germline V gene has CDR1 SQVTM and CDR2 ANQGSEA. Written as DNA, the CDR3 is TGCAGCGTTGAATTGGACAGAGGATACGAGCAGTACTTC. This gives the protein CSVELDRGYEQYF.

This clone was seen only once. This chain uses TRBV12-3 or TRBV12-4 with TRBJ1-2; TRBD1 matches 8 bases. Trimming removed 5 bases from V and 8 bases from J; junction bases left unmatched: 4. The CDR3 has 12 residues. For the CDR3, the DNA is TGTGCCAGCAGTCGCGGACAGGGAGGCTACACCTTC. Residues: CASSRGQGGYTF.

This clone appeared a few times. The chain couples TRBV9 to TRBJ1-1; TRBD1 is a possible D gene (5 bases). The germline CDR1 and CDR2 sequences are SGDLS and YYNGEE. The CDR3 extends over 16 amino acids. The V end lost 6 bases, the J end lost 1 base, and 19 bases lay between the germline ends. In DNA, the CDR3 is TGTGCCAGCACCCCCTGGGTCAACAGGAAGAACACTGAAGCTTTCTTT. Protein product: CASTPWVNRKNTEAFF.

The rearrangement joins TRBV5-5 to TRBJ1-1; D remains ambiguous. The germline V and J ends were trimmed by 7 bases and 0 bases, with 10 bases remaining between them. The CDR3 has 13 amino acids. The V gene's germline CDR1 is SGHKS and CDR2 YYEKEE (reference sequence). The CDR3 spells CASRVSMNTEAFF. CDR3 DNA: TGTGCCAGCCGGGTGTCCATGAACACTGAAGCTTTCTTT.